Sequencing of this T cell receptor (beta chain) was carried out in a study of T-cell memory formation after mild COVID-19. TCRdb reprocessed the 5' RACE reads with MiXCR, giving one entry per CDR3 protein. This repertoire shows under 150,000 distinct CDR3 sequences, about a fifth found once; its top ten account for approximately 40%. The study, taken as a whole, reports: The study detected some responding clones in pre-infection memory, suggesting cross-reactive memory joined.

Germline values: CDR1 LGHNA, CDR2 YSLEER. This CDR3 region has 17 residues. The V gene lost 3 bases and the J gene lost 8 bases, with 22 bases spanning the gap. On this clonotype itself: Its antigen is still unknown.

The chain links TRBV4-3 to TRBJ2-2, with D possibly matching TRBD2 (7 bases). This TCR came from a man between 18 and 29 years old who had mild COVID-19 (a few samples of this study predate the infection). Cell type and time point are not known. Sequenced material: PBMCs or a T cell subset sorted from them (not recorded which). The CDR3 loop is CASSQDSRLASGGELFF. CDR3 nucleotide sequence: TGCGCCAGCAGCCAGGACAGCCGACTAGCCTCCGGGGGGGAGCTGTTTTTT.